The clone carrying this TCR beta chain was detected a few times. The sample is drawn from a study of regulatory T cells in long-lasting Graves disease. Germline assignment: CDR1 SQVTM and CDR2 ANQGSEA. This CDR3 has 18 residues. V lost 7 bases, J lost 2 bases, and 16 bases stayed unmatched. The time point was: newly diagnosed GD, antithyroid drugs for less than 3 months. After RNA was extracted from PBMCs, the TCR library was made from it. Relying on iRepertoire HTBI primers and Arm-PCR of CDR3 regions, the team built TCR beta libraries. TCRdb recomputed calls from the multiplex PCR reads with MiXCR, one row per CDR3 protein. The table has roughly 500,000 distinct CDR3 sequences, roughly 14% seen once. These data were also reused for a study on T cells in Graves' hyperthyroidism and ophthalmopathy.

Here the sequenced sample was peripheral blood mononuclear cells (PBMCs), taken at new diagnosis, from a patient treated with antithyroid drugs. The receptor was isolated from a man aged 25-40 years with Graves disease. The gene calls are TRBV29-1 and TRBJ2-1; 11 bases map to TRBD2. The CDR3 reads CSAGGLAVLLGTYNEQFF. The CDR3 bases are TGCAGCGCTGGGGGACTAGCGGTACTACTGGGGACCTACAATGAGCAGTTCTTC.